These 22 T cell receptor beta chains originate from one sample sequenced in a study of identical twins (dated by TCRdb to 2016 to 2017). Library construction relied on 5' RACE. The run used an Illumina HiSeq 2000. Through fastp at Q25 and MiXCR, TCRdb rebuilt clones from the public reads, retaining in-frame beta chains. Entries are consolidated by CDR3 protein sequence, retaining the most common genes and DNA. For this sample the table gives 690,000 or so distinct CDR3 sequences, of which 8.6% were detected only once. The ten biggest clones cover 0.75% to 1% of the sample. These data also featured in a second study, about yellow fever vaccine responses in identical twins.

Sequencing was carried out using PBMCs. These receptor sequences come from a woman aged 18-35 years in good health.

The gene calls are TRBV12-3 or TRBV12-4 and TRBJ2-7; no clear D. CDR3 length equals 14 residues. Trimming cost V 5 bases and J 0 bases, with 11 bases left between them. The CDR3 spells CASSPFTASYEQYF. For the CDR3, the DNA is TGTGCCAGCAGTCCCTTCACGGCCTCCTACGAGCAGTACTTC.

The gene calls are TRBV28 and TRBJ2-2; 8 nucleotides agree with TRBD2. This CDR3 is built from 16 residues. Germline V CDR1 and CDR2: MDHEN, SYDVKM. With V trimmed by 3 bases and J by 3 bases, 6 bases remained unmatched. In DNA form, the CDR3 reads TGTGCCAGCAGTTTTCGCGGGGGGCCGTACACCGGGGAGCTGTTTTTT. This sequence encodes CASSFRGGPYTGELFF.

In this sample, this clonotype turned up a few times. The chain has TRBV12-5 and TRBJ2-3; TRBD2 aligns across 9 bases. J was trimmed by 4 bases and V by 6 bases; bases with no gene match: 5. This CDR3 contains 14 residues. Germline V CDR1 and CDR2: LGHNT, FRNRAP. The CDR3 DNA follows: TGTGCTAGTGGCCATAGCGGGAGATCAGATACGCAGTATTTT. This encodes CASGHSGRSDTQYF.

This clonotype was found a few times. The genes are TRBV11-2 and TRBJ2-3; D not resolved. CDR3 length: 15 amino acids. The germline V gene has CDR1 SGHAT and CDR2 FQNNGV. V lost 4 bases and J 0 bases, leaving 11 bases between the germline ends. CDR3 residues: CASSSSERSTDTQYF. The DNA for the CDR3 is TGTGCCAGCAGCTCGTCTGAGCGAAGCACAGATACGCAGTATTTT.

The CDR3 reads CASSPQWRGGSTDTQYF. Written as DNA, the CDR3 is TGTGCCAGCTCACCACAGTGGCGGGGGGGCAGCACAGATACGCAGTATTTT. This rearrangement joins TRBV18 to TRBJ2-3; 9 nucleotides match TRBD2. This CDR3 contains 17 residues. Germline V gene data show CDR1 as KGHSH and CDR2 as LQKENI. V shed 1 base, J shed 0 bases, and the junction held 5 bases outside the gene matches.

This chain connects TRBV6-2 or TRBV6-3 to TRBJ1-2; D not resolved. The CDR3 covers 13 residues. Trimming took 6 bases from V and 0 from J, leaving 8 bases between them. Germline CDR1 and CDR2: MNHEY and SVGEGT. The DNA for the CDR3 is TGTGCCAGCAGCTGGGGAGCTAACTATGGCTACACCTTC. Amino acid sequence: CASSWGANYGYTF.

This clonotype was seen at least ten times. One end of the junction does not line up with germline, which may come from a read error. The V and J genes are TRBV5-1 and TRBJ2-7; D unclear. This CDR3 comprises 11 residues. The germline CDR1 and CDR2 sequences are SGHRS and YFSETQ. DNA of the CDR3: TGTGCCAGCAGCTTCTCCGGCGAGCAGTACTTC. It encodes CASSFSGEQYF.

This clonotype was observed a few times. CDR3 protein: CASSRWGRGVTGELFF. As DNA, the CDR3 is TGCGCCAGCAGCCGGTGGGGCCGGGGGGTCACCGGGGAGCTGTTTTTT. The chain joins TRBV5-1 to TRBJ2-2; the match to TRBD2 covers 7 bases. V was clipped by 4 bases and J by 4 bases; unmatched bases: 10. From germline, CDR1 is SGHRS and CDR2 YFSETQ. The CDR3 has 16 residues.

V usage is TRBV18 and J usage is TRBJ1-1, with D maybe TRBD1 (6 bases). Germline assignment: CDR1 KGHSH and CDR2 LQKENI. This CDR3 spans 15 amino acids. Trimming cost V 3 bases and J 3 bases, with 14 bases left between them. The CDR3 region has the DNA TGTGCCAGCTCACCCTTGGGGGGGCCTGACACTGAAGCTTTCTTT. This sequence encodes CASSPLGGPDTEAFF.

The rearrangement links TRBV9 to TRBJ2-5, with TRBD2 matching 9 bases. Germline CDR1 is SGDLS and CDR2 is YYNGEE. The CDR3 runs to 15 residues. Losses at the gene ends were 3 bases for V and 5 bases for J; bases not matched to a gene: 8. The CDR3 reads CASSATGTSFETQYF. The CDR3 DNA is TGTGCCAGCAGCGCGACCGGGACTAGCTTCGAGACCCAGTACTTC.

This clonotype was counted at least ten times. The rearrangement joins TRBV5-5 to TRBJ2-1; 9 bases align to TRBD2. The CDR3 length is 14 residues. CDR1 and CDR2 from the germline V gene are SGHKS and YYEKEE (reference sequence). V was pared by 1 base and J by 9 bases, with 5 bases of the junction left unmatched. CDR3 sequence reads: CASSLFASGAEQFF. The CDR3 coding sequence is TGTGCCAGCAGCTTGTTCGCTAGCGGGGCTGAGCAGTTCTTC.

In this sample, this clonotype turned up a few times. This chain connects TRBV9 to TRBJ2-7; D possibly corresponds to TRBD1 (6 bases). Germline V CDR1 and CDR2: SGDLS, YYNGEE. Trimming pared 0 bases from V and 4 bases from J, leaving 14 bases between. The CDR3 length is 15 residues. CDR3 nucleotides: TGTGCCAGCAGCGTAGCTGGCAGGGGAGTTTACGAGCAGTACTTC. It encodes CASSVAGRGVYEQYF.

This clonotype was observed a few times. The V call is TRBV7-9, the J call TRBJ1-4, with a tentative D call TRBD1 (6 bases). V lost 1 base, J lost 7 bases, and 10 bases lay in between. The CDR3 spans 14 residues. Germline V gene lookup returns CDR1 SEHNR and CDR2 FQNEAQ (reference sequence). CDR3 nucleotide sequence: TGTGCCAGCAGCTTAGGGGGGACACCTGAAAAACTGTTTTTT. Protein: CASSLGGTPEKLFF.

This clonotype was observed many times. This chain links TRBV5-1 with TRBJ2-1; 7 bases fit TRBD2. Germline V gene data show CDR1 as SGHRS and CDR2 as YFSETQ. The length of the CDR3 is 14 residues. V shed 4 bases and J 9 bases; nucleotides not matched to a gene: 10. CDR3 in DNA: TGCGCCAGCAGCCCCGGAGCGGGGTTAGGTGAGCAGTTCTTC. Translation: CASSPGAGLGEQFF.

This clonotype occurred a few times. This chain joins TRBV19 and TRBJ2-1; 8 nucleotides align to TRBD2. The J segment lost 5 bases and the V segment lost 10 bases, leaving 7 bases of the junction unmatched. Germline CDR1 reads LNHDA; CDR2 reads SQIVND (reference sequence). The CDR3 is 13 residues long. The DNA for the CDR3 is TGTGCCACCCTCGGGACTAGTCACAATGAGCAGTTCTTC. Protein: CATLGTSHNEQFF.

In DNA form, the CDR3 reads TGTGCCAGCAGCCAAGATCGGACTAGCGATGTTTGGAAAGAGACCCAGTACTTC. Amino acids: CASSQDRTSDVWKETQYF. J is TRBJ2-5 and V is TRBV14, with 9 bases that match TRBD2. The ends lost 0 bases at V and 3 bases at J; junction bases unmatched: 11. This CDR3 spans 18 amino acids. Germline V lookup: CDR1 SGHDN, CDR2 FVKESK.

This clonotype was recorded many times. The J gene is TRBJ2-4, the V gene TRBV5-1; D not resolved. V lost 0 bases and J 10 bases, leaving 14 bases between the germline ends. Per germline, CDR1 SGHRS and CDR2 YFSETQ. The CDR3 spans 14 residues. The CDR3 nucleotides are TGCGCCAGCAGCTTGGAGGCGTCCGAGACGATTCAGTACTTC. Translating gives CASSLEASETIQYF. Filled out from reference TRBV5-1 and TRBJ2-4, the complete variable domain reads KAGVTQTPRYLIKTRGQQVTLSCSPISGHRSVSWYQQTPGQGLQFLFEYFSETQRNKGNFPGRFSGRQFSNSRSEMNVSTLELGDSALYLCASSLEASETIQYFGAGTRLSVL.

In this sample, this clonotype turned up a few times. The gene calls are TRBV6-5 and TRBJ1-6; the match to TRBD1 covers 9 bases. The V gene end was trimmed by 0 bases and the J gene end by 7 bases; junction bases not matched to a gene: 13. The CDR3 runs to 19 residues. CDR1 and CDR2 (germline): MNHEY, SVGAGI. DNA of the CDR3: TGTGCCAGCAGTTACTCCTTATCGTTTGAGGGACAGGGCAATTCACCCCTCCACTTT. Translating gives CASSYSLSFEGQGNSPLHF.

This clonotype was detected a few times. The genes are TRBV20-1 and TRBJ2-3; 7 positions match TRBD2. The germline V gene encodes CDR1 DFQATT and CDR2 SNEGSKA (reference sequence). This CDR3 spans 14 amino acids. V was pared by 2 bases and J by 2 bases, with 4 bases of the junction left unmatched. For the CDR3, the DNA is TGCAGTGCTAGACCTAGCGGATACACAGATACGCAGTATTTT. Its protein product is CSARPSGYTDTQYF.

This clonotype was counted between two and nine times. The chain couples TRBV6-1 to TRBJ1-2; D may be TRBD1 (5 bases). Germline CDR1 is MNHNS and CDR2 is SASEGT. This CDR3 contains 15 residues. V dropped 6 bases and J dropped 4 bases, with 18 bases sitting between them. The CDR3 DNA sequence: TGTGCCAGCAGGGAGCCGGGACTTGGGGGCTATGGCTACACCTTC. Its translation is CASREPGLGGYGYTF.

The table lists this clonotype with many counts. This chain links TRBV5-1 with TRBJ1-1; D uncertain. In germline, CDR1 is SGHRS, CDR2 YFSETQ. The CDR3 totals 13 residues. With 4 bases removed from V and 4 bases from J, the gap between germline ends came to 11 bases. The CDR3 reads CASSLTVGTEAFF. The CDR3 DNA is TGCGCCAGCAGCCTCACGGTGGGCACTGAAGCTTTCTTT.

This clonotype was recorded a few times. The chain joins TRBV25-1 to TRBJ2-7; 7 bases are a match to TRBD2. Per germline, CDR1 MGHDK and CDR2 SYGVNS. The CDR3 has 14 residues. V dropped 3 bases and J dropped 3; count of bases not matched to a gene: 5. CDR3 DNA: TGTGCCAGCAGTGATCCGGGACTATTCTACGAGCAGTACTTC. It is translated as CASSDPGLFYEQYF.